One sample yielded the 27 T cell receptor beta chains listed below, sequenced in a study of neurological immune-mediated disorders (dated by TCRdb to about 2019). The library was made by 5' RACE. The sequencer was an Illumina HiSeq 2500. TCRdb reanalyzed the raw reads on its own, using fastp at Q25 for trimming and MiXCR for clone calling, and kept in-frame beta chains. When rows share a CDR3 protein, they turn into one entry using the most common DNA and genes. The sample contains about 50,000 distinct CDR3 sequences, 10% of them found a single time. The ten largest clones add up to 21% of the sample. The sample taken for sequencing was PBMCs. The receptors were gathered from a woman between 35 and 50 years old with HTLV-1-associated myelopathy (HAM/TSP).

Ten or more counts support this clonotype. The CDR3 coding sequence is TGTGCCAGCAGCTTATGGCTAGCGGGGGCATACAATGAGCAGTTCTTC. Translated: CASSLWLAGAYNEQFF. The rearrangement links TRBV7-9 to TRBJ2-1, with 10 positions matching TRBD2. The CDR3 has 16 amino acids. CDR1 and CDR2 (germline): SEHNR, FQNEAQ (reference sequence). The V segment lost 2 bases and the J segment 4 bases; nucleotides outside the gene matches: 5.

This clonotype was detected only a few times. The rearrangement uses TRBV12-3 or TRBV12-4 and TRBJ2-1; 8 nucleotides line up with TRBD2. The CDR3 is 15 amino acids. The V gene end was trimmed by 6 bases and the J gene end by 0 bases; junction bases not matched to a gene: 4. The CDR3 here is CASRSGGSSYNEQFF. CDR3 DNA sequence: TGTGCCAGCAGGAGCGGGGGCTCCTCCTACAATGAGCAGTTCTTC.

This clonotype is deemed medium-sized. The chain carries TRBV4-3 and TRBJ2-3; D uncertain. This CDR3 region has 13 residues. CDR1 is LGHNA, CDR2 YSLEER, per germline. The germline V and J ends were trimmed by 2 bases and 4 bases, with 7 bases remaining between them. CDR3 loop: CASSQTISDTQYF. In DNA, the CDR3 is TGCGCCAGCAGCCAAACGATTTCAGATACGCAGTATTTT.

The sample holds many counts of this clonotype. V and J are TRBV5-1 and TRBJ2-3; D is undetermined. In germline, CDR1 is SGHRS, CDR2 YFSETQ. V lost 5 bases and J lost 3, with 16 bases in between. The CDR3 covers 15 residues. The CDR3 DNA sequence: TGCGCCAGCAGATCGGATCCCACGTCTACAGATACGCAGTATTTT. This translates into CASRSDPTSTDTQYF.

This clonotype was picked up one time. This sequence joins TRBV6-5 and TRBJ2-7; 10 positions agree with TRBD1. J lost 6 bases, V lost 2 bases, and 4 bases had no gene match. Germline CDR1 reads MNHEY; CDR2 reads SVGAGI. The CDR3 covers 14 residues. CDR3 nucleotides: TGTGCCAGCAGTTACGGGACAGGGGTCCGCGAGCAGTACTTC. It translates to CASSYGTGVREQYF.

The chain links TRBV18 to TRBJ2-2; D ambiguous. Trimming removed 0 bases from V and 10 bases from J, with 9 bases in between. The CDR3 totals 13 residues. CDR1 is KGHSH, CDR2 LQKENI, per germline. CDR3 amino acids: CASSPPRSVELFF. Here the CDR3 DNA reads TGTGCCAGCTCACCACCCCGGTCCGTGGAGCTGTTTTTT.

Concerning this clonotype: No DNA is shown, since the ends of the CDR3 on it are uncertain; the CDR3 is the one TCRdb lists. V and J are TRBV29-1 and TRBJ1-2; the table assigns TRBD1, which was not confirmed against the DNA. The CDR3 region is 24 residues in length, termini included. Germline V gene data show CDR1 as SQVTM and CDR2 as ANQGSEA. This chain's CDR3 is CSVRGDSALYLCASSLGGDYGYTF.

Worth noting for this clonotype: A much bigger clone sits one base away, suggesting this may be a read error. This chain links TRBV6-5 with TRBJ2-3; D possibly corresponds to TRBD2 (5 bases). The CDR3 sequence is 15 residues long. With 5 bases removed from V and 2 bases from J, the gap between germline ends came to 14 bases. Germline V gene data show CDR1 as MNHEY and CDR2 as SVGAGI. The CDR3 DNA reads as TGTGCCAGCAGTCGTCAACGGGGTATCACAGATACGCAGTATTTT. Its protein product is CASSRQRGITDTQYF.

Details on this clonotype: One junction end does not reproduce the germline sequence, and a read error may be involved. The chain combines TRBV29-1 with TRBJ1-2; 8 positions match TRBD1. The CDR3 sequence is 13 residues long. In germline, CDR1 is SQVTM, CDR2 ANQGSEA. CDR3 DNA sequence: TGCGGCGTAATCAAACAGGGGGTAGCGGGCTACACCTTC. This encodes CGVIKQGVAGYTF.

The table lists this clonotype with many counts. The chain links TRBV19 to TRBJ1-2, with unresolved D. Looked up from germline, CDR1 is LNHDA and CDR2 is SQIVND (reference sequence). The CDR3 is made up of 14 amino acids. Trimming removed 5 bases at V and 5 bases at J, with 15 bases between. The CDR3 DNA follows: TGTGCCAGTAGTCCGCCCCATCCCATTTATGGCTACACCTTC. Its protein is CASSPPHPIYGYTF.

This clonotype occurred many times. The CDR3 nucleotides read TGTGCCAGCAGTTTAGGGGGGGCACCCGGCACAGATACGCAGTATTTT. Protein product: CASSLGGAPGTDTQYF. The J gene is TRBJ2-3, the V gene TRBV12-3 or TRBV12-4; D is possibly TRBD1 or TRBD2 (6 bases each). This CDR3 is built from 16 residues. Trimming cost V 1 base and J 1 base, with 12 bases left between them.

This clonotype rates as medium-sized. This chain connects TRBV7-3 to TRBJ2-1; 15 bases align to TRBD2. V dropped 5 bases and J dropped 10; count of bases not matched to a gene: 3. Germline V lookup: CDR1 SGHTA, CDR2 FQGTGA. This CDR3 has 14 amino acids. CDR3 sequence (DNA): TGTGCCAGCAGCCCGGGACTAGCGGGGGGCGAGCAGTTCTTC. Translated, it gives CASSPGLAGGEQFF.

This clonotype was found many times. This sequence joins TRBV11-2 and TRBJ2-5; 12 nucleotides agree with TRBD2. This CDR3 has 17 amino acids. V lost 1 base, J lost 4 bases, and 7 bases stayed unmatched. Germline CDR1 SGHAT, CDR2 FQNNGV. Written as DNA, the CDR3 is TGTGCCAGCAGCTTAGGCCTAGCGGGGGGGTCAGGAGAGACCCAGTACTTC. Protein sequence: CASSLGLAGGSGETQYF. The variable domain in full, with the rest retrieved from reference TRBV11-2 and TRBJ2-5, is EAGVAQSPRYKIIEKRQSVAFWCNPISGHATLYWYQQILGQGPKLLIQFQNNGVVDDSQLPKDRFSAERLKGVDSTLKIQPAKLEDSAVYLCASSLGLAGGSGETQYFGPGTRLLVL.

This clonotype was recorded a few times. The chain couples TRBV18 to TRBJ2-3; TRBD1 matches 8 bases. The CDR3 extends over 15 amino acids. Trimming took 6 bases from V and 0 from J; bases not matched to a gene: 5. Per germline, CDR1 KGHSH and CDR2 LQKENI. CDR3 region: CASSQGATSTDTQYF. CDR3 nucleotide sequence: TGTGCCAGCTCCCAGGGGGCCACAAGCACAGATACGCAGTATTTT.

This clonotype was found many times. The chain couples TRBV5-1 to TRBJ2-2; D is perhaps TRBD2 (5 bases). The CDR3 is 15 amino acids. The germline CDR1 and CDR2 sequences are SGHRS and YFSETQ. Trimming stripped 6 bases from V and 4 bases from J, with 16 bases between. The CDR3 DNA reads TGCGCCAGCACCCCAGCGGACCTGGGCACCGGGGAGCTGTTTTTT. It specifies CASTPADLGTGELFF.

This clonotype occurred many times. The rearrangement uses TRBV6-2 or TRBV6-3 and TRBJ2-1, with 9 bases aligning to TRBD2. CDR1 is MNHEY, CDR2 SVGEGT, per germline. V lost 7 bases, J lost 10 bases, and 8 bases stayed unmatched. This CDR3 is built from 13 residues. CDR3 coding DNA: TGTGCCAGCACCGGACTAGCGCAATTCGAGCAGTTCTTC. Its translation is CASTGLAQFEQFF.

A word on this clonotype: A much larger clone sits a single nucleotide away, making a read error possible. The chain employs TRBV28 and TRBJ2-3; D not certain. V lost 3 bases and J 5 bases, leaving 6 bases between the germline ends. Germline CDR1 is MDHEN and CDR2 is SYDVKM. The CDR3 runs to 12 residues. CDR3 sequence reads: CASSLGIDTQYF. CDR3 DNA sequence: TGTGCCAGCAGTTTGGGCATAGATACGCAGTATTTT. The full variable domain, completed using reference TRBV28 and TRBJ2-3, is DVKVTQSSRYLVKRTGEKVFLECVQDMDHENMFWYRQDPGLGLRLIYFSYDVKMKEKGDIPEGYSVSREKKERFSLILESASTNQTSMYLCASSLGIDTQYFGPGTRLTVL.

This clonotype has at least ten counts. The J gene is TRBJ1-2, the V gene TRBV4-1; 9 nucleotides match TRBD1. Looked up from germline, CDR1 is MGHRA and CDR2 is YSYEKL. The trim removed 4 bases at V and 2 bases at J, leaving 5 bases unmatched. The CDR3 consists of 15 residues. The CDR3 DNA reads TGCGCCAGCAGCCGGGACAGGGCGACCAACTATGGCTACACCTTC. It yields the protein CASSRDRATNYGYTF.

This clonotype occurred many times. This chain links TRBV5-5 with TRBJ2-1; D is perhaps TRBD1 (6 bases). The V end was cut by 0 bases, the J end by 6 bases, with 13 bases between. Per the germline V gene, CDR1 is SGHKS and CDR2 is YYEKEE (reference sequence). The CDR3 is made up of 15 amino acids. The CDR3 region is CASSLGSGAGNEQFF. In DNA, the CDR3 is TGTGCCAGCAGCTTGGGGTCAGGGGCGGGCAATGAGCAGTTCTTC.

This clonotype showed up many times. CDR3 in amino acids: CASSVSGANYGYTF. In DNA, the CDR3 is TGTGCCAGCAGCGTATCTGGGGCTAACTATGGCTACACCTTC. The chain uses TRBV9 and TRBJ1-2; D uncertain. The germline CDR1 and CDR2 sequences are SGDLS and YYNGEE. V was cut by 1 base and J by 0 bases, with 7 bases left in between. The CDR3 sequence is 14 residues long. Filled out from reference TRBV9 and TRBJ1-2, the complete variable domain reads DSGVTQTPKHLITATGQRVTLRCSPRSGDLSVYWYQQSLDQGLQFLIQYYNGEERAKGNILERFSAQQFPDLHSELNLSSLELGDSALYFCASSVSGANYGYTFGSGTRLTVV.

This clonotype was picked up many times. The chain carries TRBV6-2 or TRBV6-3 and TRBJ2-2; D not certain. V lost 6 bases and J 7 bases, leaving 9 bases between the germline ends. CDR3 length: 12 residues. Germline V gene lookup returns CDR1 MNHEY and CDR2 SVGEGT. Written as DNA, the CDR3 is TGTGCCAGCAGACGGCCGGTCGGGGAGCTGTTTTTT. This translates into CASRRPVGELFF.

This clonotype was detected many times. This chain links TRBV9 with TRBJ1-3, with no clear D. Germline V gene data show CDR1 as SGDLS and CDR2 as YYNGEE. V dropped 2 bases and J dropped 0 bases, with 9 bases sitting between them. The CDR3 runs 15 residues. CDR3: CASSVSQHSGNTIYF. The CDR3 DNA is TGTGCCAGCAGCGTTTCCCAACACTCTGGAAACACCATATATTTT.

Ten or more counts support this clonotype. This rearrangement joins TRBV3-1 to TRBJ2-6; 7 bases match TRBD1. J was trimmed by 0 bases and V by 4 bases; bases with no gene match: 3. Germline CDR1 LGHDT, CDR2 YNNKEL (reference sequence). CDR3 size: 16 residues. CDR3 sequence (DNA): TGTGCCAGCAGCCCCAACAGGGGCTCTGGGGCCAACGTCCTGACTTTC. This codes for CASSPNRGSGANVLTF.

This clonotype was observed at least ten times. V and J are TRBV30 and TRBJ1-5; TRBD1 matches 7 bases. Per germline, CDR1 GTSNPN and CDR2 SVGIG (reference sequence). This CDR3 region has 14 residues. The junction had 5 bases not matched to a gene; V was cut back by 2 bases and J by 4 bases. The CDR3 spells CAWSFDRVNQPQHF. CDR3 nucleotide sequence: TGTGCCTGGAGTTTTGACAGGGTAAATCAGCCCCAGCATTTT.

In this sample, this clonotype turned up many times. The chain combines TRBV6-6 with TRBJ1-1; possible D gene TRBD1, 6 bases. The V and J ends lost 2 bases and 5 bases respectively, with 9 bases between them. The CDR3 runs 13 residues. Germline-derived CDR1 and CDR2 are MNHNY and SVGAGI (reference sequence). The CDR3 nucleotides read TGTGCCAGCAGTTACGGGGGGGCGACTGAAGCTTTCTTT. Protein product: CASSYGGATEAFF.

In its sample, this clonotype was seen many times. The chain is built from TRBV7-2 and TRBJ1-3, with 10 bases that match TRBD1. CDR3 size: 19 residues. With V trimmed by 5 bases and J by 2 bases, 15 bases remained unmatched. From germline, CDR1 is SGHTA and CDR2 FQGNSA. CDR3 nucleotides: TGTGCCAGCAGCCCCCACATGGTCGGGGACAGGGGAACTGGAAACACCATATATTTT. Encoded protein: CASSPHMVGDRGTGNTIYF.

This clonotype showed up many times. The chain recombines TRBV5-1 with TRBJ2-1; no reliable D call. V was trimmed by 0 bases and J by 0 bases, leaving 7 bases between them. This CDR3 is 15 amino acids long. Looked up from germline, CDR1 is SGHRS and CDR2 is YFSETQ. Here the CDR3 reads CASSLGPGSYNEQFF. The CDR3 nucleotides read TGCGCCAGCAGCTTGGGGCCGGGCTCCTACAATGAGCAGTTCTTC.